These 27 T cell receptor beta chains originate from one sample sequenced in a study of T cell changes during pregnancy in multiple sclerosis. The data were produced by immunoSEQ multiplex PCR, yet TCRdb's version contains in-frame clones alone and is incomplete. This repertoire shows roughly 100,000 clones, more than 85% found once; its top ten account for 3% to 3.5%. The sample in question was peripheral blood, obtained in the second trimester of pregnancy. These receptor sequences come from a female donor with multiple sclerosis, enrolled in a pregnancy study.

The rearrangement uses TRBV4-1 and TRBJ2-7, with D maybe TRBD2 (5 bases). This CDR3 region has 14 residues. Trimming removed 0 bases at V and 3 bases at J, with 9 bases between. The germline V gene has CDR1 MGHRA and CDR2 YSYEKL. The CDR3 is CASSQDLGSYEQYF. CDR3 nucleotides: TGCGCCAGCAGCCAAGATCTGGGGAGCTACGAGCAGTACTTC.

V and J are TRBV6-1 and TRBJ2-7; 11 bases align to TRBD1. CDR1 and CDR2 (germline): MNHNS, SASEGT. The trim removed 0 bases at V and 3 bases at J, leaving 7 bases unmatched. The CDR3 runs 17 residues. The CDR3 DNA sequence: TGTGCCAGCAGTGAAGCGCATCCGGGACAGGGGGTCTACGAGCAGTACTTC. Its translation: CASSEAHPGQGVYEQYF.

In DNA form, the CDR3 reads TGTGCCAGCAGCCTAAAGAGCACTAGCGGCACAGATACGCAGTATTTT. Its protein is CASSLKSTSGTDTQYF. This chain connects TRBV7-2 to TRBJ2-3, with TRBD2 identical over 7 bases. Germline V lookup: CDR1 SGHTA, CDR2 FQGNSA. V lost 5 bases and J lost 1; bases outside the gene matches: 9. This CDR3 has 16 residues.

The chain employs TRBV7-6 and TRBJ1-4; 9 positions agree with TRBD1. In germline, CDR1 is SGHVS, CDR2 FNYEAQ. CDR3 length: 16 residues. Trimming removed 5 bases from V and 7 bases from J; junction bases left unmatched: 11. Here the CDR3 reads CASSPRPDRGGEKLFF. CDR3 coding DNA: TGTGCCAGCAGCCCTAGGCCCGACAGGGGGGGTGAAAAACTGTTTTTT.

This chain links TRBV9 with TRBJ2-1, with TRBD2 matching 15 bases. The CDR3 is 15 amino acids. With V trimmed by 4 bases and J by 11 bases, 7 bases remained unmatched. From germline, CDR1 is SGDLS and CDR2 YYNGEE. In DNA form, the CDR3 reads TGTGCCAGCAGCCCGGGACTAGCGGGAGGTGCCCAGCAGTTCTTC. It codes for CASSPGLAGGAQQFF.

This chain links TRBV9 with TRBJ1-3, with D unclear. Trimming stripped 0 bases from V and 0 bases from J, with 7 bases between. This CDR3 region has 15 residues. Germline CDR1 SGDLS, CDR2 YYNGEE. In DNA form, the CDR3 reads TGTGCCAGCAGCGTAGGGGCAGTCTCTGGAAACACCATATATTTT. Encoded protein: CASSVGAVSGNTIYF.

The J gene is TRBJ2-7, the V gene TRBV6-5; TRBD2 might be the D (6 bases). Germline values: CDR1 MNHEY, CDR2 SVGAGI. The V end lost 9 bases, the J end lost 4 bases, and 19 bases lay between the germline ends. This CDR3 contains 14 residues. The CDR3 region has the DNA TGTGCCAGTCGCCCCCGGGGGATCGAGTACGAGCAGTACTTC. Protein: CASRPRGIEYEQYF.

V is TRBV5-1 and J is TRBJ2-7, with D uncertain. Germline CDR1 SGHRS, CDR2 YFSETQ. Trimming cost V 4 bases and J 0 bases, with 5 bases left between them. The CDR3 has 12 amino acids. This CDR3 reads CASSVSSYEQYF. CDR3 in DNA: TGCGCCAGCAGCGTGAGCTCCTACGAGCAGTACTTC.

This chain connects TRBV18 to TRBJ2-5; D possibly corresponds to TRBD2 (6 bases). Germline loops: CDR1 KGHSH, CDR2 LQKENI. The V end was cut by 0 bases, the J end by 3 bases, with 11 bases between. This CDR3 is built from 15 residues. In DNA, the CDR3 is TGTGCCAGCTCACCACCCGGGGAGGAGGAAGAGACCCAGTACTTC. This encodes CASSPPGEEEETQYF.

This chain connects TRBV7-2 to TRBJ2-7; 9 positions agree with TRBD1. V lost 5 bases to trimming and J lost 3 bases; unmatched junction nucleotides: 5. The CDR3 contains 14 residues. Per germline, CDR1 SGHTA and CDR2 FQGNSA. The CDR3 protein is CASSRGQGRYEQYF. The CDR3 DNA reads as TGTGCCAGCAGCCGGGGACAGGGCCGCTACGAGCAGTACTTC. Full variable domain (rest looked up from reference TRBV7-2 and TRBJ2-7): GAGVSQSPSNKVTEKGKDVELRCDPISGHTALYWYRQSLGQGLEFLIYFQGNSAPDKSGLPSDRFSAERTGGSVSTLTIQRTQQEDSAVYLCASSRGQGRYEQYFGPGTRLTVT.

V usage is TRBV6-5 and J usage is TRBJ2-7; D not certain. Per germline, CDR1 MNHEY and CDR2 SVGAGI. The CDR3 is made up of 11 amino acids. V was shortened by 4 bases and J by 6 bases, with 7 bases between the two germline ends. In DNA form, the CDR3 reads TGTGCCAGCAGTTCACTCCGCGAGCAGTACTTC. Amino acids: CASSSLREQYF.

In DNA, the CDR3 is TGTGCCAGCAGTGAGCTCGGTCCGGGACTAGCGAGCGAGACCCAGTACTTC. Translating it yields CASSELGPGLASETQYF. V and J are TRBV6-1 and TRBJ2-5; 10 nucleotides align to TRBD2. Trimming removed 3 bases from V and 5 bases from J; junction bases left unmatched: 12. Per the germline V gene, CDR1 is MNHNS and CDR2 is SASEGT. The CDR3 has 17 amino acids.

V is TRBV7-2 and J is TRBJ2-7; possibly TRBD2 for D (5 bases). The CDR3 loop spans 13 amino acids. V gave up 8 bases and J gave up 0 bases, with 11 bases separating them. The V gene's germline CDR1 is SGHTA and CDR2 FQGNSA. CDR3 sequence (DNA): TGTGCCAGCGGAGGACTGAGCTCCTACGAGCAGTACTTC. This translates into CASGGLSSYEQYF.

The chain carries TRBV30 and TRBJ2-7; 13 bases are a match to TRBD2. CDR1 is GTSNPN and CDR2 is SVGIG in the germline V gene (reference sequence). This CDR3 contains 14 residues. CDR3 in amino acids: CALTLTSGRREQYF. CDR3 nucleotide sequence: TGTGCATTGACCCTGACTAGCGGGAGGAGGGAGCAGTACTTC.

V is TRBV7-8 and J is TRBJ1-2, with D uncertain. Looked up from germline, CDR1 is SGHVS and CDR2 is FQNEAQ. The V and J ends lost 3 bases and 8 bases respectively, with 19 bases between them. The CDR3 spans 15 residues. The chain's CDR3 is CASSFRSATVGGYTF. CDR3 coding DNA: TGTGCCAGCAGCTTTAGATCAGCAACAGTGGGCGGCTACACCTTC. The whole variable domain, filled in from reference TRBV7-8 and TRBJ1-2, reads GAGVSQSPRYKVAKRGQDVALRCDPISGHVSLFWYQQALGQGPEFLTYFQNEAQLDKSGLPSDRFFAERPEGSVSTLKIQRTQQEDSAVYLCASSFRSATVGGYTFGSGTRLTVV.

The rearrangement links TRBV2 to TRBJ1-3, with 8 bases identical to TRBD1. The germline V gene has CDR1 SNHLY and CDR2 FYNNEI. This CDR3 spans 14 amino acids. Trimming removed 6 bases from V and 2 bases from J; junction bases left unmatched: 3. DNA for the CDR3: TGTGCCAGCAGGCAGGGGGCTGCTGGAAACACCATATATTTT. Its protein is CASRQGAAGNTIYF.

V gene TRBV10-3 combines with J gene TRBJ2-7; 8 bases line up with TRBD1. CDR1 ENHRY and CDR2 SYGVKD come from the germline V gene. The junction had 14 bases not matched to a gene; V was cut back by 0 bases and J by 4 bases. The length of the CDR3 is 18 residues. The CDR3 here is CAISESTQGAQIKYEQYF. The CDR3 coding sequence is TGTGCCATCAGTGAGTCGACTCAGGGGGCGCAAATAAAGTACGAGCAGTACTTC.

The chain joins TRBV28 to TRBJ1-2; no reliable D call. Per the germline V gene, CDR1 is MDHEN and CDR2 is SYDVKM. This CDR3 has 14 amino acids. Trimming took off 5 bases at V and 7 bases at J, with 17 bases between the two ends. This CDR3 reads CASSPQQTGIGYTF. DNA of the CDR3: TGTGCCAGCAGTCCTCAACAAACGGGTATTGGCTACACCTTC.

The chain carries TRBV25-1 and TRBJ1-4, with a tentative D call TRBD1 (6 bases). Trimming cost V 0 bases and J 6 bases, with 11 bases left between them. CDR1 is MGHDK and CDR2 is SYGVNS in the germline V gene. This CDR3 region has 15 residues. In DNA form, the CDR3 reads TGTGCCAGCAGTGAATACAGGGGAATCGATGAAAAACTGTTTTTT. This gives the protein CASSEYRGIDEKLFF.

J is TRBJ2-7 and V is TRBV6-5; 7 bases are a match to TRBD2. Losses at the gene ends were 6 bases for V and 1 base for J; bases not matched to a gene: 9. CDR1 is MNHEY, CDR2 SVGAGI, per germline. The CDR3 is 15 amino acids. The CDR3 sequence is CASSLTGGPSYEQYF. The CDR3 DNA reads as TGTGCCAGCAGCCTGACGGGAGGCCCATCCTACGAGCAGTACTTC.

The chain couples TRBV7-9 to TRBJ2-7; TRBD1 agrees at 7 bases. V lost 4 bases and J lost 1; bases outside the gene matches: 10. The V gene's germline CDR1 is SEHNR and CDR2 FQNEAQ (reference sequence). The CDR3 consists of 16 residues. DNA of the CDR3: TGTGCCAGCAGCTCCGTTAGACAGGGCAAGTCCTACGAGCAGTACTTC. This codes for CASSSVRQGKSYEQYF.

V is TRBV6-1 and J is TRBJ2-6; tentative D call: TRBD2 (6 bases). V was trimmed by 4 bases and J by 2 bases, leaving 18 bases between them. The CDR3 runs 18 residues. The germline CDR1 and CDR2 sequences are MNHNS and SASEGT. The CDR3 nucleotides read TGTGCCAGCAGTGCCGAAGACGTTTGGGGGGCTGGGGCCAACGTCCTGACTTTC. Translated, it gives CASSAEDVWGAGANVLTF.

This chain connects TRBV7-2 to TRBJ2-3; 14 bases map to TRBD2. CDR3 length equals 18 residues. Germline CDR1 SGHTA, CDR2 FQGNSA. J gave up 6 bases and V 5 bases, and 13 bases lay outside the gene matches. CDR3 coding DNA: TGTGCCAGCAGCCAAGGACTAGCGGGAGGAATTCTTATGGATACGCAGTATTTT. As protein: CASSQGLAGGILMDTQYF. The full variable domain, rest sourced from reference TRBV7-2 and TRBJ2-3, is GAGVSQSPSNKVTEKGKDVELRCDPISGHTALYWYRQSLGQGLEFLIYFQGNSAPDKSGLPSDRFSAERTGGSVSTLTIQRTQQEDSAVYLCASSQGLAGGILMDTQYFGPGTRLTVL.

V and J are TRBV7-6 and TRBJ2-1, with D maybe TRBD2 (6 bases). The germline V gene has CDR1 SGHVS and CDR2 FNYEAQ. The CDR3 runs 15 residues. Trimming cost V 2 bases and J 5 bases, with 13 bases left between them. The CDR3 nucleotides read TGTGCCAGCAGCTTAAGGCTAGCGCCCAACAATGAGCAGTTCTTC. Encoded protein: CASSLRLAPNNEQFF.

The gene calls are TRBV7-9 and TRBJ2-7, with no clear D. The CDR3 is made up of 13 amino acids. V gave up 5 bases and J gave up 0 bases, with 8 bases separating them. Germline V CDR1 and CDR2: SEHNR, FQNEAQ (reference sequence). In nucleotides, the CDR3 is TGTGCCAGCAGCCCCCCCAGCTCCTACGAGCAGTACTTC. It yields the protein CASSPPSSYEQYF.

This clone was seen only once. The J gene is TRBJ1-5, the V gene TRBV6-5, with TRBD1 matching over 7 bases. With V trimmed by 5 bases and J by 0 bases, 4 bases remained unmatched. Germline V gene lookup returns CDR1 MNHEY and CDR2 SVGAGI. This CDR3 region has 15 residues. This chain's CDR3 is CASSRQGNSNQPQHF. In DNA, the CDR3 is TGTGCCAGCAGTCGACAGGGAAATAGCAATCAGCCCCAGCATTTT.

This clone was picked up a small number of times. This sequence joins TRBV6-5 and TRBJ1-3; D ambiguous. The V end lost 7 bases, the J end lost 3 bases, and 10 bases lay between the germline ends. The CDR3 covers 13 residues. Per the germline V gene, CDR1 is MNHEY and CDR2 is SVGAGI. CDR3 sequence reads: CASINSGGNTIYF. Written as DNA, the CDR3 is TGTGCCAGCATAAACTCGGGTGGAAACACCATATATTTT.